These 10 T cell receptor beta chains originate from one sample sequenced in a study of cytomegalovirus exposure and HLA in healthy donors. Vbeta (60) and Jbeta (13) primers were used in the PCR. Using immunoSEQ multiplex PCR, the repertoire was profiled, and TCRdb retains in-frame clones only, with some absent. Of some 180,000 clones in the sample, around 80% were seen once. What was sequenced was PBMCs. The source of these receptors is a woman aged 25-40 years in good health and CMV-seronegative.

This clone was seen only a few times. CDR3: CASGSQGSTDQPQHF. The CDR3 nucleotides are TGTGCCAGTGGATCACAGGGGTCCACCGATCAGCCCCAGCATTTT. The V and J genes are TRBV19 and TRBJ1-5; TRBD1 matches at 7 bases. V trimming: 8 bases; J trimming: 5 bases; junction bases outside the gene matches: 12. CDR1 is LNHDA, CDR2 SQIVND, per germline (reference sequence). The CDR3 spans 15 residues.

V is TRBV4-3 and J is TRBJ2-5; a weak D match, TRBD1 (7 bases). The germline V and J ends were trimmed by 1 base and 5 bases, with 17 bases remaining between them. The CDR3 length is 16 residues. Germline V CDR1 and CDR2: LGHNA, YSLEER. The CDR3 DNA sequence: TGCGCCAGCAGCCAAGGGGGGGCAGGGGGGACGGAGACCCAGTACTTC. As protein: CASSQGGAGGTETQYF.

The chain has TRBV5-1 and TRBJ2-7; perhaps TRBD1 as D (6 bases). CDR1 is SGHRS, CDR2 YFSETQ, per germline. V was shortened by 4 bases and J by 5 bases, with 16 bases between the two germline ends. The CDR3 is 14 amino acids. The CDR3 DNA sequence: TGCGCCAGCAGCCCCTCGACAGGCAGCGACGAGCAGTACTTC. Protein: CASSPSTGSDEQYF. Supplemented by reference TRBV5-1 and TRBJ2-7, the full variable domain reads KAGVTQTPRYLIKTRGQQVTLSCSPISGHRSVSWYQQTPGQGLQFLFEYFSETQRNKGNFPGRFSGRQFSNSRSEMNVSTLELGDSALYLCASSPSTGSDEQYFGPGTRLTVT.

The V gene is TRBV19, the J gene TRBJ2-5; tentative D call: TRBD2 (6 bases). Trimming removed 7 bases at V and 0 bases at J, with 9 bases between. The CDR3 is 13 residues long. Germline loops: CDR1 LNHDA, CDR2 SQIVND (reference sequence). The CDR3 nucleotides read TGTGCCAGTAATGCGGGGTACCAAGAGACCCAGTACTTC. It codes for CASNAGYQETQYF.

The genes are TRBV7-8 and TRBJ2-7; weak D call: TRBD1 (5 bases). The germline V and J ends were trimmed by 1 base and 3 bases, with 10 bases remaining between them. Germline CDR1 is SGHVS and CDR2 is FQNEAQ. The CDR3 is 14 residues long. CDR3 loop: CASSLGQRNYEQYF. DNA for the CDR3: TGTGCCAGCAGCTTAGGACAGAGGAACTACGAGCAGTACTTC.

The V and J genes are TRBV5-6 and TRBJ2-2, with a possible D match to TRBD2 (6 bases). There are 14 residues in the CDR3. Trimming cost V 2 bases and J 6 bases, with 11 bases left between them. The V gene's germline CDR1 is SGHDT and CDR2 YYEEEE. The CDR3 spells CASSLGWGAGELFF. CDR3 nucleotides: TGTGCCAGCAGCTTAGGCTGGGGGGCCGGGGAGCTGTTTTTT. Supplemented by reference TRBV5-6 and TRBJ2-2, the full variable domain reads DAGVTQSPTHLIKTRGQQVTLRCSPKSGHDTVSWYQQALGQGPQFIFQYYEEEERQRGNFPDRFSGHQFPNYSSELNVNALLLGDSALYLCASSLGWGAGELFFGEGSRLTVL.

The J gene is TRBJ2-7, the V gene TRBV19; 7 bases fit TRBD1. Germline CDR1 is LNHDA and CDR2 is SQIVND (reference sequence). The CDR3 totals 12 residues. The J segment lost 3 bases and the V segment lost 9 bases, leaving 5 bases of the junction unmatched. The CDR3 sequence is CARPTGNYEQYF. CDR3 coding DNA: TGTGCCAGACCGACAGGGAACTACGAGCAGTACTTC.

The V gene is TRBV6-6, the J gene TRBJ1-5; the D is unclear. Trimming shortened V by 8 bases and J by 11 bases, and 7 bases separated the two germline ends. Germline-derived CDR1 and CDR2 are MNHNY and SVGAGI (reference sequence). CDR3 length: 9 amino acids. Written as DNA, the CDR3 is TGTGCCAGCGGTGAGTCCCAGCATTTT. It specifies CASGESQHF.

CDR3: CASSQERPEQYF. CDR3 DNA sequence: TGCGCCAGCAGCCAAGAGAGGCCGGAGCAGTACTTC. The chain carries TRBV4-3 and TRBJ2-7; D gene ambiguous. The CDR3 has 12 amino acids. Germline V gene data show CDR1 as LGHNA and CDR2 as YSLEER. V was shortened by 0 bases and J by 7 bases, with 7 bases between the two germline ends.

This clone was observed a single time. The V call is TRBV7-6, the J call TRBJ2-5; 9 bases fit TRBD1. CDR1 is SGHVS, CDR2 FNYEAQ, per germline. The CDR3 sequence is 16 residues long. Trimming removed 6 bases from V and 5 bases from J; junction bases left unmatched: 13. The DNA of the CDR3 is TGTGCCAGCAGATCTAACCAACAGGGGGCGCATGAGACCCAGTACTTC. This gives the protein CASRSNQQGAHETQYF.